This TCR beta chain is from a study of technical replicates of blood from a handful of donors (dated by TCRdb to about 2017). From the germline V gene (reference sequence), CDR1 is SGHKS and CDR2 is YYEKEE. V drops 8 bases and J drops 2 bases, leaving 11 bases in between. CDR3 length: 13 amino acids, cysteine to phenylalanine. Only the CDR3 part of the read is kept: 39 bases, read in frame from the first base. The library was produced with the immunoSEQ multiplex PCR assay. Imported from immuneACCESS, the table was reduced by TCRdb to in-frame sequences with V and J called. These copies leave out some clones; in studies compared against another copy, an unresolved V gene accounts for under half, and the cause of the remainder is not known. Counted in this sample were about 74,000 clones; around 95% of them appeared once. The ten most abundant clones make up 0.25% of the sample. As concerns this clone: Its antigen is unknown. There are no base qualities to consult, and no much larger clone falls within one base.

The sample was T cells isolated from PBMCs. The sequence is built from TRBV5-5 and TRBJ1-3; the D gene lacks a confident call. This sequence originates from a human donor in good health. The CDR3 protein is CASSPVPGNTIYF. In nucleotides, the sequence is TGTGCCAGTTCTCCGGTCCCTGGAAACACCATATATTTT.